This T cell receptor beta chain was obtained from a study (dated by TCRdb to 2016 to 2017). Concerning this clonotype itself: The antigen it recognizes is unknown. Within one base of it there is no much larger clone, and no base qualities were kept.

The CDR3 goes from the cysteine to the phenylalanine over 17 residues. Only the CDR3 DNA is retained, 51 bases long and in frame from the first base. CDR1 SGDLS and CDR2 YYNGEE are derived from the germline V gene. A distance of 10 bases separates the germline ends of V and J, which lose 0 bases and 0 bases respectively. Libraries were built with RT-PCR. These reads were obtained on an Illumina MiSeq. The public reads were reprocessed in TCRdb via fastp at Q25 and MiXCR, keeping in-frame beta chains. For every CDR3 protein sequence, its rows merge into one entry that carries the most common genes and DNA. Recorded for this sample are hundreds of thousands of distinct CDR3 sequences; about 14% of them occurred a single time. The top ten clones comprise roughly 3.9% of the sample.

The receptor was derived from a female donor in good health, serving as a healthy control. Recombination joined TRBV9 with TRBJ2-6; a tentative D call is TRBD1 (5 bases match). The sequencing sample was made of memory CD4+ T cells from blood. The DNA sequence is TGTGCCAGCAGCGTAGGGATAAGGGGCTCTGGGGCCAACGTCCTGACTTTC. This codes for CASSVGIRGSGANVLTF.